This T cell receptor beta chain was found in a study of cytomegalovirus exposure and HLA in healthy donors. About the study: Counted in an early data release were approximately 85 million unique TCRs from HLA-typed donors.

Findings and caveats of the study: The presence/absence work took it that sequencing depth was about the same across donors. Later work found that TCR association rates differed between HLA loci; DRB1 had the most and HLA-C the fewest.

In its sample, this clone was seen a few times. What it binds is not known. PCR primers comprised 60 Vbeta and 13 Jbeta primers. Method: immunoSEQ multiplex PCR; TCRdb's copy keeps in-frame clones and lacks some. The data contain about 130,000 clones, 55% to 75% of them singletons. The receptor was isolated from a man under 40 in good health and CMV-seropositive. The source material was PBMCs.

The chain's CDR3 is CASSLGTANTEAFF. CDR3 nucleotide sequence: TGCGCCAGCAGCTTAGGGACAGCGAACACTGAAGCTTTCTTT. This chain links TRBV5-1 with TRBJ1-1; 7 positions match TRBD1. The junction had 2 bases not matched to a gene; V was cut back by 2 bases and J by 1 base. The germline V gene encodes CDR1 SGHRS and CDR2 YFSETQ. The CDR3 sequence is 14 residues long. Full variable domain (remainder filled in from reference TRBV5-1 and TRBJ1-1): KAGVTQTPRYLIKTRGQQVTLSCSPISGHRSVSWYQQTPGQGLQFLFEYFSETQRNKGNFPGRFSGRQFSNSRSEMNVSTLELGDSALYLCASSLGTANTEAFFGQGTRLTVV.